These 10 T cell receptor beta chains were sequenced from one sample in a study of shared clonotypes between healthy human individuals (dated by TCRdb to 2019 to 2021). Library construction relied on the immunoSEQ multiplex PCR assay. TCRdb stores this immuneACCESS table with in-frame sequences only. Part of the clones is absent; in the studies checked, under half of the shortfall reflects unresolved V genes, and no reason is known for the rest. This sample holds about 180,000 clones; approximately 92% were observed only once. Of the sample, 0.067% falls within the top ten clones. Specimen: naive CD4+ T cells sorted from blood. The cell subset or site label on this specimen signifies: CD45RA+ positively selected. These receptors all stem from a woman aged 25 to 39 in good health.

This chain uses TRBV6-4 with TRBJ2-3; D remains unclear. The CDR3 covers 14 residues. V was shortened by 3 bases and J by 0 bases, with 7 bases between the two germline ends. Germline-derived CDR1 and CDR2 are MRHNA and SNTAGT. The CDR3 nucleotides read TGTGCCAGCAGTGAACTCGCAAGCACAGATACGCAGTATTTT. As protein: CASSELASTDTQYF.

V is TRBV28 and J is TRBJ1-1, with D tentatively TRBD1 (6 bases). Germline loops: CDR1 MDHEN, CDR2 SYDVKM. V dropped 3 bases and J dropped 3 bases, with 11 bases sitting between them. The CDR3 runs 14 residues. The CDR3 protein is CASSLSGEDTEAFF. In DNA, the CDR3 is TGTGCCAGCAGTTTGTCAGGGGAGGACACTGAAGCTTTCTTT.

This chain connects TRBV4-2 to TRBJ2-7; 8 bases fit TRBD2. The CDR3 totals 16 residues. Germline CDR1 is LGHNA and CDR2 is YNFKEQ. J gave up 4 bases and V 0 bases, and 8 bases lay outside the gene matches. In nucleotides, the CDR3 is TGTGCCAGCAGCCAAGAACTCACCGGGACTAGGTACGAGCAGTACTTC. This encodes CASSQELTGTRYEQYF.

This CDR3 is CASRGTSGSHEQYF. In DNA, the CDR3 is TGTGCCAGCAGGGGGACTAGCGGGAGCCACGAGCAGTACTTC. This chain joins TRBV6-6 and TRBJ2-7; 14 nucleotides align to TRBD2. The CDR3 is 14 residues long. Germline V CDR1 and CDR2: MNHNY, SVGAGI (reference sequence). Germline trimming cut 6 bases from V and 5 bases from J; bases unmatched to any gene: 3.

This chain links TRBV6-5 with TRBJ1-1; D gene uncertain. CDR1 is MNHEY, CDR2 SVGAGI, per germline. The CDR3 has 13 residues. Trimming cost V 3 bases and J 7 bases, with 12 bases left between them. The CDR3 spells CASSYDVWGEAFF. For the CDR3, the DNA is TGTGCCAGCAGTTATGACGTTTGGGGTGAAGCTTTCTTT.

The V and J genes are TRBV6-5 and TRBJ1-5; unclear D gene. Between the trimmed V and J ends, which lost 5 bases and 3 bases, there was a span of 14 bases. The CDR3 totals 15 residues. From germline, CDR1 is MNHEY and CDR2 SVGAGI. The CDR3 sequence: CASSPGLVNNQPQHF. CDR3 DNA: TGTGCCAGCAGTCCTGGACTGGTCAACAATCAGCCCCAGCATTTT.

This chain uses TRBV2 with TRBJ2-5; TRBD1 might be the D (6 bases). Trimming removed 3 bases at V and 9 bases at J, with 8 bases between. CDR3 length equals 11 residues. Germline assignment: CDR1 SNHLY and CDR2 FYNNEI. CDR3 nucleotide sequence: TGTGCCAGCAGTGATAACAGGGCCCAGTACTTC. Protein sequence: CASSDNRAQYF.

The chain uses TRBV6-5 and TRBJ1-3; D might be TRBD1 (5 bases). The CDR3 has 15 residues. CDR1 is MNHEY, CDR2 SVGAGI, per germline. V was shortened by 0 bases and J by 2 bases, with 8 bases between the two germline ends. CDR3 DNA sequence: TGTGCCAGCAGTTACTCGGGCAGGGCTGGAAACACCATATATTTT. This sequence encodes CASSYSGRAGNTIYF.

This chain joins TRBV28 and TRBJ2-4; maybe TRBD2 (6 bases). The CDR3 sequence is 15 residues long. Germline CDR1 and CDR2: MDHEN and SYDVKM. Trimming pared 8 bases from V and 1 base from J, leaving 15 bases between. DNA of the CDR3: TGTGCCAGCGTGAGGAGGGTGGACGCCAAAAACATTCAGTACTTC. Its protein product is CASVRRVDAKNIQYF.

The CDR3: CASSPGLASNEQFF. Written as DNA, the CDR3 is TGTGCCAGCTCACCGGGACTAGCCTCCAATGAGCAGTTCTTC. The J gene is TRBJ2-1, the V gene TRBV18; TRBD2 aligns across 9 bases. V lost 3 bases, J lost 6 bases, and 3 bases stayed unmatched. Germline V gene sequence: CDR1 KGHSH, CDR2 LQKENI. This CDR3 is built from 14 residues.